Following are 7 T cell receptor beta chains from one sample sequenced in a study of response to subunit inactivated influenza vaccine. TCRdb re-derived calls from the RT-PCR reads in MiXCR, one entry per CDR3 protein. Among almost 600,000 distinct CDR3 sequences listed, 12% to 15% were seen once. The sequencing used PBMCs from blood, collected about 12 days after vaccination. The receptor set was obtained from a man aged 45-65 years who received an inactivated influenza vaccine.

This clonotype appeared a few times. The J gene is TRBJ2-7, the V gene TRBV6-2 or TRBV6-3, with 7 bases matching TRBD1. Germline V lookup: CDR1 MNHEY, CDR2 SVGEGT. CDR3 length equals 14 residues. With 7 bases clipped from V and 4 bases from J, the junction kept 10 bases outside the gene matches. The CDR3: CASTIRDRRYEQYF. In DNA form, the CDR3 reads TGTGCCAGCACCATCAGGGACAGACGATACGAGCAGTACTTC.

This clonotype was seen a handful of times. One end of the junction does not line up with germline, which may come from a read error. This chain links TRBV29-1 with TRBJ1-1, with TRBD1 as a possible D gene (5 bases). The CDR3 loop spans 11 amino acids. Germline loops: CDR1 SQVTM, CDR2 ANQGSEA. CDR3 DNA: TGCAGCGTTGAAGGCGGGACTGGAGCTTTCTTT. Residues: CSVEGGTGAFF. Complete variable domain (other parts from reference TRBV29-1 and TRBJ1-1): SAVISQKPSRDICQRGTSLTIQCQVDSQVTMMFWYRQQPGQSLTLIATANQGSEATYESGFVIDKFPISRPNLTFSTLTVSNMSPEDSSIYLCSVEGGTGAFFGQGTRLTVV.

CDR3 nucleotide sequence: TGTGCCAGCAGCTTAGTTGGTGTTGGAGCTTTCTTT. This codes for CASSLVGVGAFF. This chain connects TRBV7-9 to TRBJ1-1; D is unclear. This CDR3 has 12 amino acids. The germline CDR1 and CDR2 sequences are SEHNR and FQNEAQ (reference sequence). V gave up 1 base and J gave up 10 bases, with 10 bases separating them. The full variable domain, in which reference TRBV7-9 and TRBJ1-1 provide the parts outside the CDR3, is DTGVSQNPRHKITKRGQNVTFRCDPISEHNRLYWYRQTLGQGPEFLTYFQNEAQLEKSRLLSDRFSAERPKGSFSTLEIQRTEQGDSAMYLCASSLVGVGAFFGQGTRLTVV.

This clonotype was observed at least ten times. This chain joins TRBV18 and TRBJ1-4; the match to TRBD1 covers 8 bases. Unmatched junction bases numbered 5, after V lost 3 bases and J lost 8 bases. Germline loops: CDR1 KGHSH, CDR2 LQKENI. CDR3 size: 14 residues. CDR3: CASSPTQGEEKLFF. DNA of the CDR3: TGTGCCAGCTCACCTACACAGGGGGAAGAAAAACTGTTTTTT.

This clonotype has just a few counts. The chain is built from TRBV27 and TRBJ2-7, with TRBD1 identical over 11 bases. The germline gives CDR1 MNHEY, CDR2 SMNVEV (reference sequence). CDR3 length: 15 residues. V shed 5 bases, J shed 3 bases, and the junction held 6 bases outside the gene matches. CDR3 residues: CASSHGQGAGYEQYF. For the CDR3, the DNA is TGTGCCAGCAGTCACGGACAGGGGGCGGGCTACGAGCAGTACTTC.

This sequence joins TRBV6-2 or TRBV6-3 and TRBJ1-5, with unresolved D. The CDR3 has 14 residues. Germline V gene lookup returns CDR1 MNHEY and CDR2 SVGEGT. The germline V and J ends were trimmed by 7 bases and 4 bases, with 14 bases remaining between them. The CDR3 sequence is CASTEWLGNQPQHF. The CDR3 DNA reads TGTGCCAGCACCGAATGGCTAGGAAATCAGCCCCAGCATTTT.

This clonotype was detected a few times. This chain joins TRBV9 and TRBJ2-3; D possibly corresponds to TRBD1 (6 bases). The CDR3 is made up of 13 amino acids. Deletions cut 3 bases from V and 5 bases from J, with 10 bases between. Germline CDR1 SGDLS, CDR2 YYNGEE. The CDR3 nucleotides read TGTGCCAGCAGCGCTTCGACAGGAGATACGCAGTATTTT. Residues: CASSASTGDTQYF.